These T cell receptor beta chains were read from a single sample in a study of cytomegalovirus exposure and HLA in healthy donors. TCRdb's copy holds only in-frame clones and misses some; the assay was immunoSEQ multiplex PCR. The sample contains about 120,000 clones, roughly 78% of which appear only once. Material for sequencing was PBMCs. The receptors derive from a young woman in good health and CMV-seropositive. CDR3s include the opening cysteine and the closing phenylalanine or tryptophan. Each record gives: J gene, D gene, CDR3 length, V gene, clone size, CDR3 protein, CDR3 DNA. D genes are given only for firm matches. Rows give clone size only sometimes, using once, few, many, or a class for an expanded clone.

J: TRBJ2-3
D: -
length: 17
V: TRBV27
size: -
CDR3: CASSLVVPTPSTDTQYF
DNA: TGTGCCAGCAGTTTAGTGGTGCCGACTCCTAGCACAGATACGCAGTATTTT

J: TRBJ2-3
D: -
length: 12
V: TRBV7-9
size: once
CDR3: CASRLHTDTQYF
DNA: TGTGCCAGCAGACTCCACACAGATACGCAGTATTTT

J: TRBJ2-2
D: TRBD1
length: 15
V: TRBV2
size: -
CDR3: CASSEGQTNTGELFF
DNA: TGTGCCAGCAGTGAGGGACAGACGAACACCGGGGAGCTGTTTTTT

J: TRBJ2-3
D: TRBD2
length: 14
V: TRBV7-7
size: -
CDR3: CASSPGTSGGTQYF
DNA: TGTGCCAGCAGCCCAGGGACTAGCGGTGGTACGCAGTATTTT

J: TRBJ2-2
D: TRBD1
length: 12
V: TRBV30
size: -
CDR3: CALTGFTGELFF
DNA: TGTGCCTTGACAGGGTTCACCGGGGAGCTGTTTTTT

J: TRBJ1-1
D: -
length: 13
V: TRBV6-1
size: -
CDR3: CATRGVMNTEAFF
DNA: TGTGCCACCAGGGGCGTAATGAACACTGAAGCTTTCTTT

J: TRBJ2-3
D: TRBD2
length: 14
V: TRBV6-5
size: -
CDR3: CASRKTSGGDTQYF
DNA: TGTGCCAGCAGGAAAACTAGCGGGGGAGATACGCAGTATTTT

J: TRBJ2-6
D: -
length: 16
V: TRBV6-5
size: few
CDR3: CASSYSGGRGANVLTF
DNA: TGTGCCAGCAGTTACTCCGGGGGGCGGGGGGCCAACGTCCTGACTTTC

J: TRBJ2-1
D: TRBD1
length: 16
V: TRBV29-1
size: few
CDR3: CSVEGQGPSSYNEQFF
DNA: TGCAGCGTGGAGGGACAGGGGCCGAGCTCCTACAATGAGCAGTTCTTC

J: TRBJ2-5
D: -
length: 13
V: TRBV9
size: few
CDR3: CASSPRNGETQYF
DNA: TGTGCCAGCAGCCCACGAAACGGGGAGACCCAGTACTTC

J: TRBJ1-4
D: -
length: 14
V: TRBV5-8
size: few
CDR3: CASRGQGRREKLFF
DNA: TGTGCCAGCAGGGGTCAGGGGAGAAGGGAAAAACTGTTTTTT

J: TRBJ1-6
D: TRBD1
length: 13
V: TRBV29-1
size: few
CDR3: CSVGDRDNSPLHF
DNA: TGCAGCGTTGGTGACAGGGATAATTCACCCCTCCACTTT

J: TRBJ2-7
D: -
length: 13
V: TRBV7-2
size: -
CDR3: CASSLKSGYEQYF
DNA: TGTGCCAGCAGCTTAAAATCAGGGTACGAGCAGTACTTC

J: TRBJ2-7
D: TRBD1
length: 15
V: TRBV11-2
size: -
CDR3: CASSLDRDRVSEQYF
DNA: TGTGCCAGCAGCTTAGACCGGGACAGGGTATCCGAGCAGTACTTC

J: TRBJ2-5
D: TRBD1
length: 16
V: TRBV19
size: -
CDR3: CASSMRVGRGPETQYF
DNA: TGTGCCAGTAGTATGAGAGTGGGCAGGGGGCCGGAGACCCAGTACTTC

J: TRBJ1-2
D: -
length: 15
V: TRBV7-6
size: -
CDR3: CASSKDRNPNYGYTF
DNA: TGTGCCAGCAGCAAAGACAGGAATCCTAACTATGGCTACACCTTC

J: TRBJ2-3
D: TRBD1
length: 19
V: TRBV5-1
size: -
CDR3: CASSLWGQGGDTGTDTQYF
DNA: TGCGCCAGCAGCTTGTGGGGACAGGGGGGGGATACGGGCACAGATACGCAGTATTTT

J: TRBJ1-2
D: TRBD1
length: 16
V: TRBV10-1
size: -
CDR3: CASSQPGQGKNYGYTF
DNA: TGCGCCAGCAGTCAACCGGGACAGGGGAAAAACTATGGCTACACCTTC

J: TRBJ1-5
D: -
length: 13
V: TRBV30
size: -
CDR3: CAWSQQHNQPQHF
DNA: TGTGCCTGGAGTCAACAGCACAATCAGCCCCAGCATTTT

J: TRBJ1-1
D: -
length: 13
V: TRBV7-8
size: -
CDR3: CASSLGGQTEAFF
DNA: TGTGCCAGCAGCTTAGGGGGGCAGACTGAAGCTTTCTTT

J: TRBJ1-2
D: -
length: 12
V: TRBV7-9
size: -
CDR3: CASSPTEYGYTF
DNA: TGTGCCAGCAGCCCTACAGAGTATGGCTACACCTTC

J: TRBJ2-7
D: -
length: 12
V: TRBV2
size: -
CDR3: CASRDDGRGQYF
DNA: TGTGCCAGCAGAGACGACGGGCGGGGGCAGTACTTC

J: TRBJ2-1
D: -
length: 13
V: TRBV10-2
size: -
CDR3: CASSVTRYNEQFF
DNA: TGCGCCAGCAGTGTTACTCGCTACAATGAGCAGTTCTTC

J: TRBJ2-5
D: TRBD2
length: 14
V: TRBV27
size: -
CDR3: CASSFGRAGGTQYF
DNA: TGTGCCAGCAGTTTCGGCAGGGCGGGGGGGACCCAGTACTTC

J: TRBJ2-3
D: TRBD2
length: 16
V: TRBV12-5
size: -
CDR3: CASGSRLAGVTDTQYF
DNA: TGTGCTAGTGGCTCCCGACTAGCGGGGGTCACAGATACGCAGTATTTT